This T cell receptor beta chain was sequenced in a study of blood T cell repertoires in COVID-19. Clones were sequenced by immunoSEQ multiplex PCR, and TCRdb holds only the in-frame ones, with some missing. The sample records 70,000 or so clones, approximately 79% being singletons. Trimming shortened V by 1 base and J by 4 bases, and 18 bases separated the two germline ends. Germline CDR1 is SEHNR and CDR2 is FQNEAQ (reference sequence). This CDR3 spans 17 amino acids. Input material: peripheral blood. This clonotype was sampled from a man aged 55-75 years with acute or convalescent COVID-19. V and J are TRBV7-9 and TRBJ2-3, with D perhaps matching TRBD1 (5 bases). CDR3 protein: CASSLVESAQGSDTQYF. CDR3 sequence (DNA): TGTGCCAGCAGCTTAGTCGAGTCGGCGCAGGGCTCAGATACGCAGTATTTT.